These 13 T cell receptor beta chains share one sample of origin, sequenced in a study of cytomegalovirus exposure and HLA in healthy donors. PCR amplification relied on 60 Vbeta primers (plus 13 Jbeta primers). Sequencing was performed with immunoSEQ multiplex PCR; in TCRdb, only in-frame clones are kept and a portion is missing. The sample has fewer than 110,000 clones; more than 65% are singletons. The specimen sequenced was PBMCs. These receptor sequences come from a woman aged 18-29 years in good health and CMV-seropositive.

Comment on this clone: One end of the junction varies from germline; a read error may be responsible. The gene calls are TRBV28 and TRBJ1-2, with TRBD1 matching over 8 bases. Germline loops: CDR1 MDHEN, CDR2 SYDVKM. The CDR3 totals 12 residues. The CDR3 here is CASSLKRGQADF. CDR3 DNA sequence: TGTGCCAGCAGTTTAAAAAGGGGACAGGCCGACTTC.

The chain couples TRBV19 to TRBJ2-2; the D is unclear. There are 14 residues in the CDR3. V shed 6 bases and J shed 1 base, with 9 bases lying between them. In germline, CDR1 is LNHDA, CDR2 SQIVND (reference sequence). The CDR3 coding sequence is TGTGCCAGTAGATGGCAACGGAACACCGGGGAGCTGTTTTTT. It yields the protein CASRWQRNTGELFF.

The CDR3 coding sequence is TGTGCCAGCAGCGAAGGAGTGACTAGTCGAGAGACCCAGTACTTC. Its translation is CASSEGVTSRETQYF. The rearrangement uses TRBV7-2 and TRBJ2-5; TRBD2 might be the D (6 bases). Germline-derived CDR1 and CDR2 are SGHTA and FQGNSA. V was clipped by 5 bases and J by 4 bases, with 17 bases between them. This CDR3 contains 15 residues.

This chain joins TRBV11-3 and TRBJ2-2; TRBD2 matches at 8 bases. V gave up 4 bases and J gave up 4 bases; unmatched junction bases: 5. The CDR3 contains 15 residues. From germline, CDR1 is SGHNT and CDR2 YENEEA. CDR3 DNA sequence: TGTGCCAGCAGCTCACATACTAGCGGCACCGGGGAGCTGTTTTTT. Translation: CASSSHTSGTGELFF.

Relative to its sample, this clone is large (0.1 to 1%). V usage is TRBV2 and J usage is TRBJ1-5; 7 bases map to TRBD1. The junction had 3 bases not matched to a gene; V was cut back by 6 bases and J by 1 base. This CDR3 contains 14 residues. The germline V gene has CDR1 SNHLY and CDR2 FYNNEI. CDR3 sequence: CASSTGESNQPQHF. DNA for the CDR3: TGTGCCAGCAGCACAGGGGAAAGCAATCAGCCCCAGCATTTT.

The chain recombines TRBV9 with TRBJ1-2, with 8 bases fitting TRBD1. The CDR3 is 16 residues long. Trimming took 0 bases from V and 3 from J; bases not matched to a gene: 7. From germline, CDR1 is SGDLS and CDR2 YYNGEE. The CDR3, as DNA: TGTGCCAGCAGCGTAGGGGGGGACAGGACGGACTATGGCTACACCTTC. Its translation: CASSVGGDRTDYGYTF.

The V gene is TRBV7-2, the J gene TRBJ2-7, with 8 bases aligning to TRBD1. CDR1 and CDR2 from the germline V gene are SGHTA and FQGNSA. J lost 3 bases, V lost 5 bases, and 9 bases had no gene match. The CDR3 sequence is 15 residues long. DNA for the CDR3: TGTGCCAGCAGCCGGGACAGGACATCCCTCTACGAGCAGTACTTC. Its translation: CASSRDRTSLYEQYF.

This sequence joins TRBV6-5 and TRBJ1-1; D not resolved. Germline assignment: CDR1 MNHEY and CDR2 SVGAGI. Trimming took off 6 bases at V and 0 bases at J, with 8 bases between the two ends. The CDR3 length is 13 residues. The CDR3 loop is CASSRHMNTEAFF. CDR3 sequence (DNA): TGTGCCAGCAGCCGACACATGAACACTGAAGCTTTCTTT.

The CDR3 region has the DNA TGTGCCAGCAGTGAGGCCCCGGGGAGAGAGACCCAGTACTTC. It translates to CASSEAPGRETQYF. This chain joins TRBV25-1 and TRBJ2-5; tentative D call: TRBD2 (5 bases). The V end was cut by 3 bases, the J end by 4 bases, with 12 bases between. The germline V gene encodes CDR1 MGHDK and CDR2 SYGVNS. The CDR3 contains 14 residues.

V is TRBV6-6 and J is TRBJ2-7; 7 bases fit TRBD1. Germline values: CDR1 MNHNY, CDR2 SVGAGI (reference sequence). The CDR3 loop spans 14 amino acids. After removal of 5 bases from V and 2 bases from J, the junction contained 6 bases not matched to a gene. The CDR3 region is CASSQTGRTYEQYF. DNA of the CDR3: TGTGCCAGCAGTCAGACAGGGCGGACCTACGAGCAGTACTTC.

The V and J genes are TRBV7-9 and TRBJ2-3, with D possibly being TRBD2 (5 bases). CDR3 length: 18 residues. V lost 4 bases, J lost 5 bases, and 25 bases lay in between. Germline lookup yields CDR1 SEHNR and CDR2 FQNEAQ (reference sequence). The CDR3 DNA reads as TGTGCCAGCAGCTACAGCAAGGGATTAGCGACCACGGGAGATACGCAGTATTTT. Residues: CASSYSKGLATTGDTQYF.

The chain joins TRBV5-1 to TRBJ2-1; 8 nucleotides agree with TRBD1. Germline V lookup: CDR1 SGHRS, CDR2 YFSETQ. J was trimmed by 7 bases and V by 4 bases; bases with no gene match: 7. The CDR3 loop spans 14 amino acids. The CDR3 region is CASSMDRAWNEQFF. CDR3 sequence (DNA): TGCGCCAGCAGCATGGACAGGGCCTGGAATGAGCAGTTCTTC.

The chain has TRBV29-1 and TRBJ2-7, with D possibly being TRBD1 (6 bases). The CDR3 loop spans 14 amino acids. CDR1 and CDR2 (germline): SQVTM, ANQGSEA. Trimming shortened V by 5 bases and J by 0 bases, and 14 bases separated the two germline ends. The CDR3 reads CSVSSEQGSYEQYF. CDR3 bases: TGCAGCGTTTCGTCAGAACAGGGCTCCTACGAGCAGTACTTC.